This T cell receptor beta chain emerged from a study of blood T cell repertoires in COVID-19. The protocol was immunoSEQ multiplex PCR, while the TCRdb copy is restricted to in-frame clones and leaves out a portion. The data contain about 320,000 clones, 80% to 90% of them singletons. Membership in each cohort depended on participant-reported clinical history. Recovered status in Cohort 3 required two negative PCRs, clearance, or symptom resolution. The receptor comes from a young man who had recovered from COVID-19. Sequencing used PBMCs or T cells enriched from blood (not recorded which).

The CDR3 region is CASSDLRRDSGQYF. In DNA form, the CDR3 reads TGTGCCAGCAGTGATCTTAGACGGGACTCGGGGCAGTACTTC. The rearrangement uses TRBV2 and TRBJ2-7; possibly TRBD2 for D (6 bases). The CDR3 consists of 14 residues. Germline V gives CDR1 SNHLY, CDR2 FYNNEI. V lost 3 bases and J 9 bases, leaving 18 bases between the germline ends.